Listed below are T cell receptor beta chains from one sample, sequenced in a study of shared clonotypes between healthy human individuals. Profiled with immunoSEQ multiplex PCR; TCRdb holds only in-frame clones, not every one. The sample holds around 2,000,000 clones, 90% to 95% seen once. The specimen sequenced was naive CD8+ T cells from PBMCs. All receptors come from a man aged 18 to 35 in good health. Some clones in this sample may be carry-over from other donors' samples. Both conserved end residues are part of each CDR3. The order of the fields is clone size, D gene, J gene, V gene, CDR3 protein, CDR3 DNA. A D gene is named only where the DNA matches it firmly. Not every row has a clone size; where given, it reads once, few, many or a size class.

once	TRBD1	TRBJ1-5	TRBV5-8	CASSPGQGANQPQHF	TGTGCCAGCAGTCCCGGACAGGGCGCTAATCAGCCCCAGCATTTT
-	-	TRBJ2-1	TRBV6-5	CASSFQSGFNNEQFF	TGTGCCAGCAGTTTCCAATCCGGATTTAACAATGAGCAGTTCTTC
-	-	TRBJ2-3	TRBV9	CASGRTGRGDTQYF	TGTGCCAGCGGGCGGACAGGCCGGGGGGATACGCAGTATTTT
-	-	TRBJ2-7	TRBV2	CASGQAYEQYF	TGTGCCAGCGGGCAGGCTTACGAGCAGTACTTC
-	-	TRBJ1-1	TRBV2	CASSVLGGPTEAFF	TGTGCCAGCAGTGTGCTTGGGGGTCCCACTGAAGCTTTCTTT
-	-	TRBJ2-3	TRBV4-1	CASSQDGPGEGYTQYF	TGCGCCAGCAGCCAAGATGGTCCAGGCGAGGGATATACGCAGTATTTT
-	TRBD1	TRBJ1-2	TRBV27	CASSNQGDYGYTF	TGTGCCAGCAGTAACCAGGGGGACTATGGCTACACCTTC
-	-	TRBJ1-2	TRBV6-1	CASKGPVGYTF	TGTGCCAGCAAGGGACCGGTTGGCTACACCTTC
-	TRBD1	TRBJ2-2	TRBV11-2	CAIFNVVQGAAGELFF	TGTGCAATCTTCAATGTCGTACAGGGGGCCGCCGGGGAGCTGTTTTTT
-	TRBD1	TRBJ2-1	TRBV7-9	CASSGDSQDLYNEQFF	TGTGCCAGCAGCGGGGACAGCCAAGACCTCTACAATGAGCAGTTCTTC
few	-	TRBJ1-1	TRBV9	CASSASLKGGTEAFF	TGTGCCAGCAGCGCGAGCCTCAAGGGGGGCACTGAAGCTTTCTTT
-	TRBD2	TRBJ2-7	TRBV7-2	CASSLELGLASYEQYF	TGTGCCAGCAGCTTAGAACTGGGACTAGCATCCTACGAGCAGTACTTC
-	-	TRBJ2-2	TRBV10-2	CASISFGELFF	TGCGCCAGCATCAGTTTCGGGGAGCTGTTTTTT
-	TRBD1	TRBJ1-2	TRBV5-6	CASSVTRTGGYYGYTF	TGTGCCAGCAGCGTTACTAGGACAGGGGGCTACTATGGCTACACCTTC
once	-	TRBJ1-2	TRBV14	CASSPRPASGYTF	TGTGCCAGCAGCCCACGCCCTGCCAGTGGCTACACCTTC
-	-	TRBJ1-5	TRBV18	CASSLGAGEQPQHF	TGTGCCAGCTCCCTCGGGGCGGGGGAGCAGCCCCAGCATTTT
few	-	TRBJ1-1	TRBV10-1	CATAVARNTEAFF	TGCGCCACCGCTGTGGCTCGGAACACTGAAGCTTTCTTT
-	TRBD2	TRBJ2-3	TRBV7-9	CASSPLAGVADTQYF	TGTGCCAGCAGCCCACTAGCGGGAGTCGCAGATACGCAGTATTTT
-	TRBD1	TRBJ1-5	TRBV4-3	CASSQDAGGEGNQPQHF	TGCGCCAGCAGCCAAGACGCAGGGGGCGAAGGGAATCAGCCCCAGCATTTT
few	-	TRBJ2-7	TRBV7-9	CASSQDRVARPYEQYF	TGTGCCAGCAGCCAGGACCGAGTGGCCAGACCCTACGAGCAGTACTTC
-	-	TRBJ2-2	TRBV10-2	CASSRVAGADTGELFF	TGCGCCAGCAGCAGAGTGGCGGGGGCGGACACCGGGGAGCTGTTTTTT
once	TRBD1	TRBJ1-1	TRBV9	CASSVPTGTGLEAFF	TGTGCCAGCAGCGTCCCCACCGGGACAGGGTTGGAAGCTTTCTTT
-	-	TRBJ1-1	TRBV21-1	CASSEGQRIEAFF	TGTGCCAGCAGCGAGGGACAACGAATTGAAGCTTTCTTT
-	-	TRBJ2-2	TRBV9	CASSGRLELNTGELFF	TGTGCCAGCAGCGGACGGCTAGAATTAAACACCGGGGAGCTGTTTTTT
-	-	TRBJ1-4	TRBV28	CASKGWTREKLFF	TGTGCCAGCAAAGGGTGGACTCGGGAAAAACTGTTTTTT
-	-	TRBJ2-5	TRBV11-2	CASSLILAYQETQYF	TGTGCCAGCAGCTTAATCTTAGCCTACCAAGAGACCCAGTACTTC